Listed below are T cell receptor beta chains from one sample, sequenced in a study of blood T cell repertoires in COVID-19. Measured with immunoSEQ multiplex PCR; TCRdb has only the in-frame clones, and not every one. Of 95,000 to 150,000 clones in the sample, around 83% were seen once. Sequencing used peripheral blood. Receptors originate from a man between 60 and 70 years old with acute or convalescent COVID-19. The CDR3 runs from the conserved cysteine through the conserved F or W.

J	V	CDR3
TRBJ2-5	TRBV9	CASSVGGGTEETQYF
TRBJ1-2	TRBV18	CASSPGHRDNGYTF
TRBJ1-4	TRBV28	CASSLQGTGEKLFF
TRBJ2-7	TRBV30	CAWSPWLMGGSGLGYEQYF
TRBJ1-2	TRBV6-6	CASSSTGNYGYTF
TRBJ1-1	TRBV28	CASSLYLPGQGAGTEAFF
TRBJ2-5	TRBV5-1	CASSYTGTGLETQYF
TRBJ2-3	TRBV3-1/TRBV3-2	CASRKTRLVSSTDTQYF
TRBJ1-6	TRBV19	CASSRGLSSPLHF
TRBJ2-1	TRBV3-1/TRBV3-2	CASSLQGGRYNEQFF
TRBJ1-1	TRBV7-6	CASSSSTGLGTEAFF
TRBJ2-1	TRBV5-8	CASSRGQGGSYNEQFF
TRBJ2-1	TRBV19	CASSIGNRLDEQFF
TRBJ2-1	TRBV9	CASSVQGDRTYYNEQFF
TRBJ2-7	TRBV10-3	CAITPGQGAEEQYF
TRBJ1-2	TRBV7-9	CASSRPEGEDYGYTF
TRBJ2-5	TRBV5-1	CASSFAGAQETQYF
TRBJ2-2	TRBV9	CASSVRSGGRTGELFF
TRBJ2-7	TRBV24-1	CATSGAVSYEQYF
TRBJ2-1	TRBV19	CASSPPGGWEQFF
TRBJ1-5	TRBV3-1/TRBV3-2	CASSPDRDQPQHF
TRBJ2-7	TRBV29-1	CSVVGGGYEQYF
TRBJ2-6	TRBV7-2	CASSLSASGANVLTF
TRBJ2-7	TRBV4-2	CASSQDGGRGPSYEQYF
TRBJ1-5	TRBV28	CASRLTGIDQPQHF
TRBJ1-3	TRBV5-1	CASSPGQGDSGNTIYF
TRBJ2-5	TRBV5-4	CASSLRTPGGETQYF
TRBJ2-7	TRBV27	CASRPLSGVEQYF
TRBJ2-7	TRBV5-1	CASSLGAGHSYEQYF
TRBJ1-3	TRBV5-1	CASSLPGSGNTIYF
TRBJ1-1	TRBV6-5	CASGERQGGVAEAFF
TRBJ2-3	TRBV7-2	CASSLIGGSGADTQYF
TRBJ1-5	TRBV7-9	CASSLAYGDRTNQPQHF